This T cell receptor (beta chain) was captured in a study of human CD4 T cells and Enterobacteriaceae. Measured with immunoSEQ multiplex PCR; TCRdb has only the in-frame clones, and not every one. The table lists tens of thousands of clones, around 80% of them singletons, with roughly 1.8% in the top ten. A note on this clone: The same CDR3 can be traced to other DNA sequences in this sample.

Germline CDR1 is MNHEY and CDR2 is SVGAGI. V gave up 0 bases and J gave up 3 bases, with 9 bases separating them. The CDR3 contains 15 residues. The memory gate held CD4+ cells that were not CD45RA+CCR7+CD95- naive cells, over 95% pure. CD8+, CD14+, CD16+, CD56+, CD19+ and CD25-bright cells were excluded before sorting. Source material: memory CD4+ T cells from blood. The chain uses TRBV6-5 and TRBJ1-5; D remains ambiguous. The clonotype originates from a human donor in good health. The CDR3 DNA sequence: TGTGCCAGCAGTTACTCCGGTGGAGACAATCAGCCCCAGCATTTT. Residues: CASSYSGGDNQPQHF.